This T cell receptor beta chain was observed in a study of cytomegalovirus exposure and HLA in healthy donors. Study-wide points: Accurate predictions that matched the HLA-A and HLA-B alleles of most subjects were reportedly made from TCR beta sequences. In a later analysis, parvovirus B19, influenza, CMV and Epstein-Barr virus appeared linked to several top co-occurrence clusters. Per published reports, the classifier diagnosed cytomegalovirus status with high specificity and sensitivity. Immune exposure information comprised only CMV serostatus.

A remark on this clone: No antigen is known for it.

PCR involved 60 Vbeta and 13 Jbeta primers. TCRdb's table, derived via immunoSEQ multiplex PCR, lists solely in-frame clones and lacks some. Of tens of thousands of clones listed, roughly three quarters are singletons. J gave up 1 base and V 5 bases, and 4 bases lay outside the gene matches. Germline CDR1 is SQVTM and CDR2 is ANQGSEA. The CDR3 covers 13 residues. The receptor was derived from a woman between 40 and 55 years old in good health and CMV-seropositive. Input material: PBMCs. The genes are TRBV29-1 and TRBJ1-1; the match to TRBD1 covers 7 bases. The DNA of the CDR3 is TGCAGCGTTCTACAGGGGAGGAACACTGAAGCTTTCTTT. It codes for CSVLQGRNTEAFF.